The sequence of this T cell receptor (beta chain) was determined in a study of CD8+ T cells in alopecia areata. This sample's treatment: oral pan-JAK inhibitor, 5-10 mg twice daily. The CDR3 is 15 residues long. Looked up from germline, CDR1 is GTSNPN and CDR2 is SVGIG (reference sequence). The J segment lost 4 bases and the V segment lost 2 bases, leaving 9 bases of the junction unmatched. Extracted RNA was reverse transcribed into cDNA, the sequencing template. Profiled with immunoSEQ multiplex PCR; TCRdb holds only in-frame clones, not every one. The sample holds 150,000 to 200,000 clones, roughly 65% seen once.

The clonotype comes from a human donor with alopecia areata. The input for sequencing was CD4+ T cells sorted from blood, taken at week 4, from a patient treated with tofacitinib. V gene TRBV30 combines with J gene TRBJ2-7; 9 bases map to TRBD1. CDR3 DNA sequence: TGTGCCTGGAGTTCCTTCGGGACAGGGCAATACGAGCAGTACTTC. Protein sequence: CAWSSFGTGQYEQYF.